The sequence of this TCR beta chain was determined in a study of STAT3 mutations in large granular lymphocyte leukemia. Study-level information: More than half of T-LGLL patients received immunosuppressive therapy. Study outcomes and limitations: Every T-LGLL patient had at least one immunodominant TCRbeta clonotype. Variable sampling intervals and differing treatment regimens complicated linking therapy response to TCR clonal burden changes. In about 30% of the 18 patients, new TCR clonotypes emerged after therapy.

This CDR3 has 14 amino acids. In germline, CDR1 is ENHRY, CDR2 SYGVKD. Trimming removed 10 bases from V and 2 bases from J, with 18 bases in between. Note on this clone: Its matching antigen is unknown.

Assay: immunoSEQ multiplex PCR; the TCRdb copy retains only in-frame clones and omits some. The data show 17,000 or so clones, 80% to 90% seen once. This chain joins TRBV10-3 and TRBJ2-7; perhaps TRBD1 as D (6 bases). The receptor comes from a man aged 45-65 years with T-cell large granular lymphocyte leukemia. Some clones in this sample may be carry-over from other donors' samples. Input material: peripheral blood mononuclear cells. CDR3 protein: CATSPGQRTYEQYF. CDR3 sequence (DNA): TGTGCCACCTCCCCAGGACAGAGAACCTACGAGCAGTACTTC.